Given below is one T cell receptor (beta chain) in context. Sample time point: pre-treatment sample, taken before nivolumab and TIL therapy. Adults with stage 4 NSCLC were enrolled in a phase I trial. This was the immunoSEQ v3 assay. Repertoires were generated with immunoSEQ multiplex PCR, while TCRdb's copy carries only in-frame clones and drops some. The table has about 32,000 clones, around two thirds seen once; the top ten hold around 2.9%. These data originate in a study of TIL therapy for anti-PD-1-resistant metastatic lung cancer. As for the study in general: Tumors were harvested before any PD-1/PD-L1 blockade.

CDR1 is SEHNR, CDR2 FQNEAQ, per germline (reference sequence). V gave up 2 bases and J gave up 7 bases, with 15 bases separating them. The CDR3 runs to 15 residues. The TCR comes from a woman aged 25 to 80 with non-small cell lung cancer. The sample was blood, taken at baseline. The chain is built from TRBV7-9 and TRBJ1-5; a possible D gene is TRBD1 (5 bases). The CDR3 DNA sequence: TGTGCCAGCAGCTTATGGGGCCCAGGCACCCAGCCCCAGCATTTT. The encoded protein is CASSLWGPGTQPQHF.